This section outlines one TCR beta chain sequence together with its context. This clonotype is assessed as medium-sized (0.01 to 0.1%). The antigen this receptor binds is unknown. The input lacks base qualities; no much larger clone sits a single base away. Sequenced on an Illumina MiSeq. The public reads were run again by TCRdb, first through fastp at Q25 and then through MiXCR, and only productive beta chains were kept. Every entry covers one CDR3 protein and lists the most common genes and DNA from its rows. The sample records 4,000 to 5,000 distinct CDR3 sequences, 9.5% of which are singletons. The ten most abundant clones make up around 31% of the sample. Relative to germline, V is missing 7 bases and J is missing 5 bases, with 10 bases of the junction outside any gene match. Its CDR3 holds 15 amino acids, cysteine through phenylalanine. CDR3 DNA only is kept here, 45 bases in frame from base 1. From a lookup of the germline V gene, CDR1 and CDR2 are MNHNS and SASEGT.

The data belong to a study. Sequencing used CD4+ T cells from peripheral blood. The sequence joins TRBV6-1 to TRBJ2-5, and TRBD2 aligns with 10 junction nucleotides. This TCR came from a human donor with rheumatoid arthritis. The CDR3 here reads CASTLAGAPSETQYF. The sequence in DNA is TGTGCCAGCACCCTAGCGGGGGCCCCCTCTGAGACCCAGTACTTC.